These T cell receptor beta chains were read from a single sample in a study of cytomegalovirus exposure and HLA in healthy donors. Profiled with immunoSEQ multiplex PCR; TCRdb holds only in-frame clones, not every one. The sample contains 65,000 to 75,000 clones, roughly 95% of which appear only once. Sequences were obtained from PBMCs. The receptors derive from a young woman in good health and CMV-seropositive. The CDR3 runs from the conserved cysteine through the conserved F or W.

j_call,v_call,cdr3_aa
TRBJ2-7,TRBV4-3,CASSQADRVGTTYEQYF
TRBJ2-3,TRBV5-8,CASIPLRAGGEDTQYF
TRBJ2-1,TRBV4-3,CASSQGGAGGSLQFF
TRBJ2-7,TRBV25-1,CASSDGQGIHEQYF
TRBJ2-5,TRBV19,CASSTQGAGETQYF
TRBJ2-1,TRBV6-6,CASGKREGGEQFF
TRBJ2-7,TRBV5-1,CASRMGLAGTYEQYF
TRBJ2-2,TRBV30,CAWSLRENTGELFF
TRBJ2-2,TRBV4-1,CASSQWSGGASDTGELFF
TRBJ2-1,TRBV4-1,CASSPSSDWGNEQFF
TRBJ1-2,TRBV9,CASSDRRRGYGYTF
TRBJ1-2,TRBV6-6,CASSYSGDSYGYTF
TRBJ2-7,TRBV5-1,CASSADRGHEQYF
TRBJ2-1,TRBV5-1,CASSPGLAGGSYNEQFF
TRBJ2-5,TRBV5-1,CASSLTTGVQETQYF
TRBJ2-7,TRBV28,CASSFLAGGYEQYF
TRBJ1-4,TRBV5-1,CASASGTANEKLFF
TRBJ2-7,TRBV28,CASRPSGTGLFYEQYF
TRBJ2-7,TRBV7-9,CASSLSDRVGEQYF
TRBJ2-3,TRBV7-7,CASSPGHRLPSTDTQYF
TRBJ2-3,TRBV19,CASSSRGLRTDTQYF
TRBJ2-1,TRBV5-4,CASSLVASRNEQFF
TRBJ1-3,TRBV11-2,CASSPQISGNTIYF
TRBJ1-1,TRBV6-5,CASSNSYDRGGEAFF
TRBJ2-7,TRBV27,CASSSGTGVPYEQYF
TRBJ2-3,TRBV7-8,CASSFFQRNTDTQYF
TRBJ2-3,TRBV29-1,CSVGSVTDTQYF
TRBJ1-4,TRBV4-2,CASSPTGGESEKLFF
TRBJ1-5,TRBV7-2,CASSLRLGQGNQPQHF
TRBJ2-1,TRBV7-2,CASSILAGTYNEQFF
TRBJ2-7,TRBV6-5,CASSFVHTTGEDEQYF
TRBJ2-5,TRBV7-2,CASSLGGRAGETQYF
TRBJ2-7,TRBV2,CASSVGQGYEQYF
TRBJ2-5,TRBV5-5,CASSLGDYSFQETQYF
TRBJ2-7,TRBV6-5,CASSFDSNLNYEQYF
TRBJ2-5,TRBV18,CASSLREGTQYF
TRBJ2-1,TRBV5-6,CASSSNLPSSYNEQFF
TRBJ2-3,TRBV28,CASSLWGAGLVPDTQYF
TRBJ1-5,TRBV6-5,CASSYSGSQPQHF
TRBJ2-3,TRBV9,CASSVDRTSFDTQYF
TRBJ1-2,TRBV28,CASSFGGADGYTF
TRBJ2-1,TRBV7-3,CASSLRAGGLGNEQFF
TRBJ2-7,TRBV7-8,CASTNIPEGIYEQYF
TRBJ2-2,TRBV4-1,CASSQGRPVYTGELFF
TRBJ2-1,TRBV10-2,CASLDSGRAPNEQFF
TRBJ2-1,TRBV28,CASSLAGTSGSPRRTFF
TRBJ2-1,TRBV5-6,CASSLVGKLATHYNEQFF
TRBJ2-2,TRBV9,CASSSGGLASPGELFF
TRBJ2-7,TRBV10-2,CASSLGLDYEQYF
TRBJ1-1,TRBV6-5,CASSYLSSAGTEAFF
TRBJ2-2,TRBV11-2,CASSLTTTGELFF
TRBJ1-2,TRBV6-5,CASSLTANYGYTF
TRBJ2-7,TRBV19,CASWEIHYEQYF
TRBJ2-1,TRBV9,CASSVGTSGNNEQFF